This T cell receptor beta chain was captured in a study of cytomegalovirus exposure and HLA in healthy donors (dated by TCRdb to about 2017). Study-wide context: In an earlier analysis of several hundred of the donors, 276 Gb of sequence data and 90 million to 120 million unique TCR beta sequences from about 179 million T cells were reported. Donor age, sex, ethnicity and CMV serostatus were collected together with the repertoire data. Both class I and class II loci were covered by HLA typing, at four-digit resolution. A separate validation cohort of roughly 130 different subjects was used in addition to the approximately 700-subject first cohort. Rather than drawing on any new phenotypic data, the later analysis identified candidate immune exposures from TCR beta sequences and the way those sequences occurred across donors. Because of strong linkage in the cohort, roughly five DR-DQ haplotypes were treated as single units for association and clustering. All discovery cohort repertoires had been generated on a single sequencing platform. Of the roughly 400 genotyped donors, 80% to 90% were placed in the genetic ancestry cluster associated with self-reported Caucasian donors. High-throughput TCR immunosequencing, statistical association of individual TCRs with disease status, and machine learning were combined to predict cytomegalovirus infection status. The study aimed to test whether signatures of past pathogen exposure could be identified by cataloging public T cell receptors. In a later genetic analysis, genome-wide SNP genotypes for about 65% of the roughly 700 donors were used, and that subset was treated as a discovery cohort. An earlier analysis of more than 450 of the donors used high-throughput TCR beta sequencing to judge whether each TCR beta V gene segment behaved as functional or pseudogenic. A later analysis re-analyzed previously published TCR beta repertoires from roughly 600 donors and added high-resolution HLA genotyping to study TCR occurrence patterns. Around 300 gigabases of sequencing data and 78 million or so unique TCR sequences were included in an early release covering around 600 HLA-typed donors. Using immunosequencing, the study profiled T cell repertoires from 500 to 800 subjects and related those repertoires to cytomegalovirus serostatus. The number of donors typed differed by locus, with about 620-630 for A, B, C, DRB1 and DQB1, 522 for DQA1, about 610 for DPA1, and around 450 for DPB1. Among some 400 genotyped donors of the cohort, an average of 235,054 unique TCR beta nucleotide sequences were sequenced per donor, around 20% of them non-productive. Paper-wide results and their limitations: In a later analysis, most CMV-associated TCR beta chains were found to appear HLA-restricted, with HLA associations seemingly driven largely by CMV exposure. Linkage disequilibrium might explain the correlated functional status among segregating V segments, but an unknown experimental factor could not be ruled out. V-gene and J-gene trimming of TCR beta chains was associated with a missense DCLRE1C variant in a later genetic analysis, and the association was replicated in an independent cohort. The study listed 164 TCR beta chains as associated with cytomegalovirus. According to a later analysis, TCR association rates differed among HLA loci, with DRB1 alleles showing the most associated TCRs and HLA-C alleles showing the fewest. Over 15 rarely observed V segments, including chromosome 9 orphons, were excluded from the earlier analysis of several hundred of the donors because counts were too low. The classifier was reported to diagnose cytomegalovirus status with high specificity and sensitivity in both the original cohort and the validation cohort. A cluster of highly shared sequence variants was judged likely to represent a technical artifact of the sequencing pipeline. A later analysis associated some 17,000 TCR beta sequences with specific HLA alleles at a false discovery rate of 0.05. A later analysis reported that several top co-occurrence clusters appeared linked to parvovirus B19, influenza, CMV and Epstein-Barr virus. A later analysis found that HLA-associated TCR beta chains were more clonally expanded and had lower generation probabilities than equally common non-associated chains. This cohort had only TCR beta chains sequenced, and the lack of alpha or paired-chain data limited which features could be detected. An earlier analysis of roughly 570 of the donors showed that most TCR beta V segments appeared in productive rearrangements either about 87% or about 30% of the time, which broadly matched IMGT annotations. A further reported finding was that TCR beta sequences accurately predicted the HLA-A and HLA-B alleles for most subjects in the first cohort. Roughly uniform sequencing depth across donors was assumed in presence/absence analyses, although this assumption may not hold. In vitro tests confirmed that a few of the cytomegalovirus-associated TCR beta chains recognize cytomegalovirus antigens. It was suggested by the authors that the approach could potentially be generalized to other disease states and immunological phenotypes. Because HLA typing was missing for some donors at each locus, association tests included only the typed subset. When HLA alleles, especially DR and DQ, strongly co-occurred, TCR associations were difficult to assign to individual alleles. Most TCR sequences were seen in very few donors, while some public TCRs were found in many individuals. The only immune exposure information available for the cohort was CMV serostatus. According to a later genetic analysis, donors in an Asian-associated ancestry cluster had fewer N-insertions in productive TCRs than the approximately 700-donor mean. Some IMGT-functional V segments, including TRBV6-2 and TRBV6-3, could not be told apart with the 87-base-pair reads, so those segments were excluded.

Note on this clone: There is no known antigen for this receptor. No base quality values were provided; no much bigger clone lies one nucleotide off.

Cut back by 0 bases and 2 bases, the V and J ends lie 14 bases apart. The cysteine opens and the phenylalanine closes a CDR3 of 16 amino acids. Of the read, only the CDR3 DNA is kept; its 48 bases are in frame from base 1. CDR1 and CDR2 (SGHRS, YFSETQ) derive from the germline V gene. In total, fewer than 750 healthy bone marrow donors made up the cohort. At the time of sampling, every cohort member was nominally healthy, though immune exposures that went unrecorded were likely present. Of the roughly 700 cohort members, around 290 had a positive CMV serostatus and about 400 had a negative one, while no CMV serostatus was recorded for the donor. A peripheral blood sample was collected from each donor, and TCR beta sequencing was performed on peripheral blood mononuclear cells. Genomic DNA was extracted from the blood cell samples with the Qiagen DNeasy Blood Extraction Kit. The library relied on the immunoSEQ multiplex PCR assay. For the multiplex PCR, a mixture combining 60 forward primers for TCR Vbeta segments and 13 reverse primers for TCR Jbeta segments was used. Amplification of the CDR3 region of rearranged TCR beta genes was performed with a multiplex PCR assay on genomic DNA. On the Illumina HiSeq System, the amplified TCR beta libraries were sequenced as 87-base-pair reads. The original pipeline was this. Across the 670 or so repertoires, a later analysis counted some 80 million unique TCR beta chains, roughly 11 million of which were shared by at least two donors. Raw reads were error-corrected and collapsed into unique sequences by a nearest-neighbor algorithm in which closely related sequences were merged to remove PCR and sequencing errors. To assign V, D and J gene segments, CDR3 sequences were aligned to IMGT reference sequences. For a sequence to be retained, a match of at least six nucleotides to both a V gene segment and a J gene segment was required. A rearrangement counted as productive if the CDR3 had no stop codons and remained in frame with V and J, and every other rearrangement counted as non-productive. Following IMGT convention, CDR3 was defined as the stretch from the second conserved V-encoded cysteine to the conserved J-encoded phenylalanine. Sequences without an unambiguous match to a single V gene segment were excluded from the earlier analysis of a few hundred of the donors. In an earlier analysis of approximately 550 of the donors, V segments were called functional above 56.7% productive rearrangements and were called segregating when the between-donor standard deviation exceeded 5%. A statistical classification framework was built to diagnose cytomegalovirus status from the catalog of TCR beta chain sequences. A later analysis assigned V and J genes by comparing TCR nucleotide sequences with IMGT/GENE-DB human TR gene sequences. Using the TCRdist pipeline, a later analysis assigned CDR3 sequences along with most-parsimonious VDJ recombination scenarios. In a later analysis, each TCR beta chain was defined by its CDR3 amino acid sequence together with its V-gene family, and reads without a unique V-gene family were excluded. A later analysis removed 592 highly shared, low-generation-probability nucleotide sequences to deal with suspected cross-contamination and a sequencing artifact. In a later analysis, a clonal expansion index for each public chain was calculated from normalized within-repertoire ranks of inferred template counts. In a later analysis, generation probabilities were computed with a VDJ recombination model fitted to out-of-frame rearrangements, and the resulting probabilities were checked against IGoR. A later analysis scored TCR-TCR, TCR-HLA and TCR-CMV co-occurrence with hypergeometric tests, applying a repertoire-size bias correction to TCR pairs. False discovery rates were estimated in a later analysis by permuting HLA or CMV assignments 20 times. In a later analysis, co-occurring TCRs were grouped using DBSCAN, with TCRdist sequence similarity added in when clustering inside HLA-allele-positive subsets. Repertoires with fewer than 30,000 or more than 120,000 public chains were left out of co-occurrence clustering, as were about five repertoires with anomalous nucleotide sharing. Held by TCRdb, this immuneACCESS table contains in-frame sequences only and omits some clones. Under half of the omission traces to an unresolved V gene where checked; the cause of the rest is unknown. The V and J calls and clone size are taken from that table; D and trimming were inferred from the DNA. This sample is represented by approximately 160,000 clones; roughly 80% of them were singletons. 1.9% of the sample is taken by the ten largest.

This chain is built from TRBV5-1 and TRBJ2-5; 6 matching bases give a weak D call of TRBD1. The sequencing input was PBMCs. This clonotype originated in a human donor in good health. The sequenced DNA: TGCGCCAGCAGCTTGGGGCAGGGGAACACACAAGAGACCCAGTACTTC. The encoded protein is CASSLGQGNTQETQYF. The full variable domain, completed from the reference TRBV5-1 and TRBJ2-5 proteins outside the CDR3, reads KAGVTQTPRYLIKTRGQQVTLSCSPISGHRSVSWYQQTPGQGLQFLFEYFSETQRNKGNFPGRFSGRQFSNSRSEMNVSTLELGDSALYLCASSLGQGNTQETQYFGPGTRLLVL.